This T cell receptor (beta chain) comes out of a study of human T cells and chemical hapten exposure (dated by TCRdb to the early 2020s). Notes on the research overall: For sensitization, 2% DPC in acetone was applied to a 2 cm by 2 cm area of upper inner arm skin. Weekly therapeutic DPC doses were additionally applied to the scalp of patients throughout the roughly 25-week study period. Patient blood was sampled pre-sensitization (week 0) and at 2, 6 and about 24 weeks after DPC sensitization. Alopecia areata with under or over 50% scalp involvement, alopecia totalis and alopecia universalis were represented in the patient cohort, which was mostly female. Libraries were combined into a pool for sequencing, and differences in TCR yield between samples came mainly from small differences in library volumes within the pool. Patch testing was done on the upper back using Finn chambers containing 0.01% DPC, and results were scored after 6 days according to International Contact Dermatitis Research Group standards. Roughly 30 alopecia patients provided blood for TCR sequencing at one to four time points (pre-sensitization, 2, 6 and 24 weeks). The study tracked peripheral blood TCR repertoire changes in vivo during primary and secondary sensitization to the hapten diphenylcyclopropenone (DPC) in alopecia patients.

A note on this clonotype: Its antigen specificity is not known. No base quality information exists; no much larger clone differs at one position.

Overall results and qualifications from the work: Expanded TCRs formed significantly more large CDR3 similarity clusters than pre-sensitization or healthy control sets, consistent with antigen-driven responses. DPC sensitization did not change how many TCRs were above 1 in 1000 frequency, and no evidence was found of alterations in global repertoire structure. After repeated subsampling, changes were observed in the strength of the expansion versus patch-test correlation and in the threshold at which the correlation became significant. Because all patients had alopecia, a presumed autoimmune disease, the immune response of the patients might differ from that of healthy individuals. The number of PT1 expanded TCRs positively correlated with patch test score, significant at thresholds 8, 16 and 32 but not 4.

The germline V gene (reference sequence) sets CDR1 to GTSNPN and CDR2 to SVGIG. Inclusive of the bounding cysteine and phenylalanine, the CDR3 is 12 residues long. Only the CDR3 region is kept as DNA, spanning 36 bases read in frame from base 1. V is cut by 2 bases and J by 2 bases, and the space between the germline ends is 3 bases. Read against the paper, the sample's time point label means: pre-sensitization, week 0. The treatment or condition label of this sample denotes: therapeutic diphenylcyclopropenone sensitization with weekly scalp DPC. At every patch-test visit, the blood draw took place before the patch test was put on. Patients were considered eligible if aged 18 to 70, diagnosed with alopecia and deemed suitable for DPC therapy, and patients were excluded if pregnant. Total RNA was isolated from unfractionated whole blood collected in Tempus Blood RNA tubes. The library was made by RACE. Sequenced on a NextSeq 500. During library preparation, unique molecular identifiers were attached to individual cDNA molecules so that TCRs could be counted in a quantitative, reproducible way. For every blood RNA sample, sequencing covered both the TCR alpha and TCR beta chains. Per the source publication's procedure: The median number of TCRs per sample was over 95,000, ranging from roughly 23,224 to 700,000. V, J and CDR3 annotation of the TCR reads was performed with the Decombinator software suite. For PS versus PT1 abundance plots, all samples were subsampled to the same number of TCRs (28,000). Expanded TCRs were defined as absent before sensitization and observed at least eight times at the 2-week time point. TCRdb cleaned the public reads at Q25 with fastp, built clones with MiXCR and kept in-frame beta chains. Merged by CDR3 protein, the rows form single entries marked with the most common genes and DNA. TCRdb's processing, not the authors' own work, is the source of the V and J calls. Within this sample are about 180,000 distinct CDR3 sequences, with approximately 29% of them counted one time only. 2.9% of the sample goes to the ten largest clones.

This TCR was recovered from a woman under 40 with alopecia areata. Some clones in this sample may be carry-over from other donors' samples. The sample was whole blood, taken in connection with sensitization to the hapten diphenylcyclopropenone (DPC). The chain employs TRBV30 and TRBJ2-2, with the identity of the D gene unclear. The CDR3 protein is CAWSSNTGELFF. The sequence in DNA is TGTGCCTGGAGTAGCAACACCGGGGAGCTGTTTTTT.